These T cell receptor beta chains were read from a single sample in a study of cytomegalovirus exposure and HLA in healthy donors. Sequencing used immunoSEQ multiplex PCR; TCRdb keeps in-frame clones, though not all of them. This table holds approximately 210,000 clones, about 77% found once. The sample consisted of PBMCs. These receptors came from a woman aged 25 to 45 in good health and CMV-seropositive. CDR3s include the opening cysteine and the closing phenylalanine or tryptophan. The order of the fields is D gene, J gene, clone size, V gene, CDR3 protein, CDR3 DNA. A D gene is named only where the DNA matches it firmly. Clone sizes are given selectively: once, few, many, or a class where the clone is expanded.

>-|TRBJ2-5|-|TRBV7-9
CASLLVGEETQYF
TGTGCCAGTTTACTAGTTGGGGAAGAGACCCAGTACTTC
>-|TRBJ2-2|few|TRBV6-4
CASSEFPVSTGELFF
TGTGCCAGCAGTGAATTTCCTGTCTCCACCGGGGAGCTGTTTTTT
>-|TRBJ1-2|-|TRBV7-2
CAGSPRRTEVPYTF
TGTGCCGGCAGCCCCCGGAGGACGGAGGTTCCCTACACCTTC
>-|TRBJ2-5|-|TRBV28
CAGSFGGGGRETQYF
TGTGCCGGCAGTTTTGGAGGGGGGGGTCGAGAGACCCAGTACTTC
>-|TRBJ2-7|-|TRBV7-2
CASSLVLASSEQYF
TGTGCCAGCAGCTTAGTTCTAGCGTCAAGCGAGCAGTACTTC
>TRBD1|TRBJ2-1|-|TRBV9
CASSVGDRLELISYNEQFF
TGTGCCAGCAGCGTAGGGGACAGACTCGAACTGATTTCCTACAATGAGCAGTTCTTC
>-|TRBJ2-2|-|TRBV28
CASSVPGRVVTGELFF
TGTGCCAGCAGCGTACCGGGCAGGGTCGTTACCGGGGAGCTGTTTTTT
>TRBD2|TRBJ2-1|once|TRBV5-4
CASSFLAGRYNEQFF
TGTGCCAGCAGCTTCCTAGCGGGCCGTTACAATGAGCAGTTCTTC
>-|TRBJ1-2|-|TRBV4-2
CASSQDLAQVNGYTF
TGTGCCAGCAGCCAAGATTTGGCACAGGTTAATGGCTACACCTTC
>-|TRBJ2-7|-|TRBV28
CASRRDPPEQYF
TGTGCCAGCAGGCGGGACCCTCCCGAGCAGTACTTC